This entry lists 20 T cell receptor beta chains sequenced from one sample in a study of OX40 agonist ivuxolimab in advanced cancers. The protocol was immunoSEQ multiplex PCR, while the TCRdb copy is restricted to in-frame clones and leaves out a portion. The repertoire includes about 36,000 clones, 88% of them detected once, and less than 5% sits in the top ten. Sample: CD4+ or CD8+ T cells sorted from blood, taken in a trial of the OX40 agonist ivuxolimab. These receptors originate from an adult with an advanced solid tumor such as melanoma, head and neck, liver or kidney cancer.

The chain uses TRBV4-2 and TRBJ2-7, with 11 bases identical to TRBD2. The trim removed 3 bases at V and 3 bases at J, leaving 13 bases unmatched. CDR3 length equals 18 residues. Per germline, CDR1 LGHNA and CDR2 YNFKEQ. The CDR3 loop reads CASSQPRGGGTSGYEQYF. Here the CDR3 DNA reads TGTGCCAGCAGCCAGCCTCGAGGGGGGGGGACTAGCGGCTACGAGCAGTACTTC.

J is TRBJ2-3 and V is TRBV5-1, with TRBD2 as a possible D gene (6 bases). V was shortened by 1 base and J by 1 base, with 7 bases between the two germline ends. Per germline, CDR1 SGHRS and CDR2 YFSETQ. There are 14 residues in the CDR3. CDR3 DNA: TGCGCCAGCAGCTTGTGGGGGGGCACAGATACGCAGTATTTT. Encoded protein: CASSLWGGTDTQYF.

The CDR3 spells CASSEAKVRQGNEQFF. The CDR3 nucleotides are TGTGCCAGCAGTGAAGCTAAAGTAAGACAGGGCAATGAGCAGTTCTTC. The chain combines TRBV2 with TRBJ2-1, with 7 bases fitting TRBD1. The germline gives CDR1 SNHLY, CDR2 FYNNEI. J lost 6 bases, V lost 0 bases, and 8 bases had no gene match. The CDR3 has 16 amino acids.

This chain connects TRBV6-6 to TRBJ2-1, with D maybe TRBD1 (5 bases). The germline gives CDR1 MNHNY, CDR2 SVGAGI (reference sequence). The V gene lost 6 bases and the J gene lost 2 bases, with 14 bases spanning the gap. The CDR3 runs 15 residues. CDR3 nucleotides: TGTGCCAGCAGCCTGGACAATTTGGCCTACAATGAGCAGTTCTTC. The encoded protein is CASSLDNLAYNEQFF.

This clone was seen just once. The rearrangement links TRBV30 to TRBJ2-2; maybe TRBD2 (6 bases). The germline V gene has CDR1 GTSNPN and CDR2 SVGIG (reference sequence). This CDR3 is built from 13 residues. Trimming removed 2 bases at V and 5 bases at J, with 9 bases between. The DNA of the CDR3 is TGTGCCTGGAGTTGGGGGGTAACCGGGGAGCTGTTTTTT. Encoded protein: CAWSWGVTGELFF.

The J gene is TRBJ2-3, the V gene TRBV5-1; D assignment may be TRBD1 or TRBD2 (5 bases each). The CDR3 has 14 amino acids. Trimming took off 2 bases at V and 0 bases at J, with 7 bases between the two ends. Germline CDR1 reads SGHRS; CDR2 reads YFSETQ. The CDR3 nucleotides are TGCGCCAGCAGCTTAGGGGACAGCACAGATACGCAGTATTTT. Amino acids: CASSLGDSTDTQYF.

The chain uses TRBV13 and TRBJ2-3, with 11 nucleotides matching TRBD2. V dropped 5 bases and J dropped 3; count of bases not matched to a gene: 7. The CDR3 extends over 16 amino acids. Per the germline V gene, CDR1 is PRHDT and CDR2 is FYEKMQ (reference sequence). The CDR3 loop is CASSPPTSGATDTQYF. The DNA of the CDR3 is TGTGCCAGCAGCCCCCCGACTAGCGGGGCAACAGATACGCAGTATTTT.

The CDR3 reads CASSNQGAYEQYF. Here the CDR3 DNA reads TGTGCCAGCAGCAACCAGGGGGCGTACGAGCAGTACTTC. This chain uses TRBV5-5 with TRBJ2-7; TRBD1 matches 8 bases. CDR1 is SGHKS, CDR2 YYEKEE, per germline (reference sequence). The CDR3 loop spans 13 amino acids. Unmatched junction bases numbered 4, after V lost 4 bases and J lost 4 bases.

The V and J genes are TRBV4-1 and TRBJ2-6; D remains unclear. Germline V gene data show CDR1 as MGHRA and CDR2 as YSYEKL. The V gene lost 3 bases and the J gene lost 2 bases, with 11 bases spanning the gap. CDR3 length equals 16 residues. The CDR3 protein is CASSHIQNTGANVLTF. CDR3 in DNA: TGCGCCAGCAGCCACATCCAGAATACTGGGGCCAACGTCCTGACTTTC.

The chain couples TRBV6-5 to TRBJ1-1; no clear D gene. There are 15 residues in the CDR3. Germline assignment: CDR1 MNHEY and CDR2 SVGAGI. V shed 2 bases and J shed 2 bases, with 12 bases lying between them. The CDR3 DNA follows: TGTGCCAGCAGTTACGCCGGCAGGCTTAACACTGAAGCTTTCTTT. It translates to CASSYAGRLNTEAFF.

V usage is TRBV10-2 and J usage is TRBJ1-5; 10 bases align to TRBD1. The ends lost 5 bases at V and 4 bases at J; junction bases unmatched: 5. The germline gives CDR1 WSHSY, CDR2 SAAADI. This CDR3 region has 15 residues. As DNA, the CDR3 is TGCGCCAGCAGTACTATGGACAGGGGGAATCAGCCCCAGCATTTT. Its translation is CASSTMDRGNQPQHF.

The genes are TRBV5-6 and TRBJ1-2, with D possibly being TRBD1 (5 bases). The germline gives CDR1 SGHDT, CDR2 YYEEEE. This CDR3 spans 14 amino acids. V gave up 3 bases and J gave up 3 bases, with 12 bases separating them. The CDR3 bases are TGTGCCAGCAGCTGGGCAGGGACTCACTATGGCTACACCTTC. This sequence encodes CASSWAGTHYGYTF.

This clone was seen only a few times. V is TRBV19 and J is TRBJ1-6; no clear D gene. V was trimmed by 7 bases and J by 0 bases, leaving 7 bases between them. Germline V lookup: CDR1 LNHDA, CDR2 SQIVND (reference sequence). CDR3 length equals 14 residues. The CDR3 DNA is TGTGCCAGTACCCTGAGCTCCTATAATTCACCCCTCCACTTT. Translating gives CASTLSSYNSPLHF. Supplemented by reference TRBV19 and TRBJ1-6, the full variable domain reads DGGITQSPKYLFRKEGQNVTLSCEQNLNHDAMYWYRQDPGQGLRLIYYSQIVNDFQKGDIAEGYSVSREKKESFPLTVTSAQKNPTAFYLCASTLSSYNSPLHFGNGTRLTVT.

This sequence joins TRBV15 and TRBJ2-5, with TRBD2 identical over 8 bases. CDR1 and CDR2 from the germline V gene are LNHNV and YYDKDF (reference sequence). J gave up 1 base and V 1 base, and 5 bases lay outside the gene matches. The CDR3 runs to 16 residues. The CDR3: CATSRGLSGGQETQYF. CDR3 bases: TGTGCCACCAGCAGAGGCCTGAGCGGGGGCCAAGAGACCCAGTACTTC.

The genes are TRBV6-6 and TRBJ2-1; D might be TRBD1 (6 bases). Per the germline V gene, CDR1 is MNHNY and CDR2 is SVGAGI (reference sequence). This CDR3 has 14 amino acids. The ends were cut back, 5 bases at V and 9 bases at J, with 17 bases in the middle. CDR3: CASSRGNRVSEQFF. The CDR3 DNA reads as TGTGCCAGCAGTAGGGGGAACAGGGTCAGTGAGCAGTTCTTC.

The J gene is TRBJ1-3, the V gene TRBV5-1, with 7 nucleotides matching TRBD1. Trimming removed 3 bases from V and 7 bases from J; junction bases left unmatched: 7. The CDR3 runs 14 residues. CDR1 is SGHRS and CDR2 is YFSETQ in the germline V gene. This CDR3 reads CASSSDRQGNTIYF. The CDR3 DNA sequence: TGCGCCAGCAGCTCCGACCGACAGGGCAACACCATATATTTT.

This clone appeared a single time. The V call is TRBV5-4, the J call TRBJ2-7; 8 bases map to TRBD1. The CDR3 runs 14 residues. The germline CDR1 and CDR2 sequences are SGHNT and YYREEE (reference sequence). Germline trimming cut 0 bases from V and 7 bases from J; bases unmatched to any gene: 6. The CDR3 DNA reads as TGTGCCAGCAGCTTGGGGACAGGGATTCGGGAGCAGTACTTC. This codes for CASSLGTGIREQYF. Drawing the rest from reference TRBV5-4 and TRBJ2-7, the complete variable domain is ETGVTQSPTHLIKTRGQQVTLRCSSQSGHNTVSWYQQALGQGPQFIFQYYREEENGRGNFPPRFSGLQFPNYSSELNVNALELDDSALYLCASSLGTGIREQYFGPGTRLTVT.

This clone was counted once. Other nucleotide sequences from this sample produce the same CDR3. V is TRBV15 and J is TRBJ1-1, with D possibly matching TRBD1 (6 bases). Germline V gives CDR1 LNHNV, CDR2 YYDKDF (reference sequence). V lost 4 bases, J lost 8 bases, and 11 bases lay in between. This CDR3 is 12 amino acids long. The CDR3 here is CATSTDSPEAFF. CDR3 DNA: TGTGCCACCAGCACGGACAGCCCCGAAGCTTTCTTT.

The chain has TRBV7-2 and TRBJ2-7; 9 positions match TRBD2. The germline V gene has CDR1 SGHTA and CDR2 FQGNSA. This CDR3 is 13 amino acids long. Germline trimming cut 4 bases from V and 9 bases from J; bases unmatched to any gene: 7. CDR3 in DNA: TGTGCCAGCAGCTCCGGACTAGCGCCCGCGCAGTACTTC. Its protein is CASSSGLAPAQYF. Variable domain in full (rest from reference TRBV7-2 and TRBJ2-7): GAGVSQSPSNKVTEKGKDVELRCDPISGHTALYWYRQSLGQGLEFLIYFQGNSAPDKSGLPSDRFSAERTGGSVSTLTIQRTQQEDSAVYLCASSSGLAPAQYFGPGTRLTVT.

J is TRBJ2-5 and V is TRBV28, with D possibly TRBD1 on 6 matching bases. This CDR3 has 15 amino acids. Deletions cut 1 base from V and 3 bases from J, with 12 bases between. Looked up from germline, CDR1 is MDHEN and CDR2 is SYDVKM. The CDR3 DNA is TGTGCCAGCAGTTTATATAGCAGGGGAAAAGAGACCCAGTACTTC. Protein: CASSLYSRGKETQYF.